This TCR beta chain originates from a study of sequential checkpoint blockade in melanoma. Background on the study: Arm A got nivolumab then ipilimumab; arm B the reverse, 1:1. After both sequences, patients received maintenance nivolumab.

The CDR3 has 12 residues. Trimming took off 5 bases at V and 4 bases at J, with 11 bases between the two ends. Germline lookup yields CDR1 GTSNPN and CDR2 SVGIG (reference sequence). Produced via immunoSEQ multiplex PCR; TCRdb's table is partial and in-frame only. The table has around 40,000 clones, 86% seen once; the top ten hold around 10%. Treatment meaning: randomized to nivolumab then ipilimumab (arm A) or the reverse (arm B). DNA-damaging chemotherapy had not been given to any patient beforehand. Live CD3+CD8+ CD19− CD56− cells were sorted from PBMCs. The chain carries TRBV30 and TRBJ1-1; D possibly corresponds to TRBD1 (5 bases). The sample here was CD8+ T cells sorted from blood (inferred from file names), taken from a patient given nivolumab and ipilimumab in sequence. This TCR derives from a human donor with melanoma. The CDR3 DNA sequence: TGTGCCTGGCACCCGGGGGGCACTGAAGCTTTCTTT. Amino acid sequence: CAWHPGGTEAFF.